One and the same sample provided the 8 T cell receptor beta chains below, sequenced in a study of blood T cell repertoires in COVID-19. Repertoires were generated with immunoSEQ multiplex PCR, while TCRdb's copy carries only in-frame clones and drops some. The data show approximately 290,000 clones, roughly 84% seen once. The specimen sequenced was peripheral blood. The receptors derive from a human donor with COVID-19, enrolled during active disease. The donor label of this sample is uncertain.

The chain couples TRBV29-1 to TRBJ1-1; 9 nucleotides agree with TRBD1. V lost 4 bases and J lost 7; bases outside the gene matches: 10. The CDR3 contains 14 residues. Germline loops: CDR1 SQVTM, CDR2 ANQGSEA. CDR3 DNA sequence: TGCAGCGTTGGCAGGACAGGGGCTTCGAGTGAAGCTTTCTTT. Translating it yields CSVGRTGASSEAFF.

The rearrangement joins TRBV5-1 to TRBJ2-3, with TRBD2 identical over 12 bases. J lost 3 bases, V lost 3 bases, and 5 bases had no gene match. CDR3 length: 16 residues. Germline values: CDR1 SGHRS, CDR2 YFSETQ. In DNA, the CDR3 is TGCGCCAGCAGCTCCCTAGCGGGAGGGCGAACAGATACGCAGTATTTT. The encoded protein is CASSSLAGGRTDTQYF.

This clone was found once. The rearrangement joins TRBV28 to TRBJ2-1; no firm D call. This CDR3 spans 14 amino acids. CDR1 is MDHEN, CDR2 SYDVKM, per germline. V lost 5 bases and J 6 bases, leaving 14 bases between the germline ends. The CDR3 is CASSLPLGPNEQFF. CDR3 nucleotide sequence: TGTGCCAGCAGTCTTCCCTTGGGCCCCAATGAGCAGTTCTTC.

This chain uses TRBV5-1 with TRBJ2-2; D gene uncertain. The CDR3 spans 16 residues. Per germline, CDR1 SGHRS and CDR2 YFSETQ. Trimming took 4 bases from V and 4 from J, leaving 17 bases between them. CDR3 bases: TGCGCCAGCAGCAACCCTGCGGTAGTCGGCACCGGGGAGCTGTTTTTT. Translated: CASSNPAVVGTGELFF.

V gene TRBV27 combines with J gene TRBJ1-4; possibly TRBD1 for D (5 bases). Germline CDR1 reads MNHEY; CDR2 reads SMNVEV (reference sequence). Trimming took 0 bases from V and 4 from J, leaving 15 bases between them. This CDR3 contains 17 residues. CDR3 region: CASSLSPLRDRNEKLFF. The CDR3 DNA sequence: TGTGCCAGCAGTTTATCGCCCCTGCGGGACCGTAATGAAAAACTGTTTTTT.

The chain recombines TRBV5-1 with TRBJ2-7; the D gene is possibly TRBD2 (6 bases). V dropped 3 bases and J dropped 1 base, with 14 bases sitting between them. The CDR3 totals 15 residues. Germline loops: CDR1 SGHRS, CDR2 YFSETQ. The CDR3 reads CASSSLIGSSYEQYF. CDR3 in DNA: TGCGCCAGCAGCTCCCTCATCGGGAGTTCCTACGAGCAGTACTTC.

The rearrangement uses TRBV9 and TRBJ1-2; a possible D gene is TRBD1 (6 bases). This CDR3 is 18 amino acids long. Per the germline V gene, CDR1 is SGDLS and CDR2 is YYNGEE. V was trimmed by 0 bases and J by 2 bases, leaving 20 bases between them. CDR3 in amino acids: CASSVDPPGGGRNYGYTF. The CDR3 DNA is TGTGCCAGCAGCGTAGATCCCCCAGGCGGGGGGCGCAACTATGGCTACACCTTC.

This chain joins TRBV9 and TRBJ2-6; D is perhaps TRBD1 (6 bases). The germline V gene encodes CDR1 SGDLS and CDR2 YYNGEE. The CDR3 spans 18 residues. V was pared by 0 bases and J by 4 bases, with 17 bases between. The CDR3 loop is CASSVGGQGSSGANVLTF. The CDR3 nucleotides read TGTGCCAGCAGCGTAGGTGGTCAGGGGTCTTCGGGGGCCAACGTCCTGACTTTC.